A selection of T cell receptor beta chains follows, all from one sample in a study of T cells in Graves' hyperthyroidism and ophthalmopathy. TCRdb re-called the multiplex PCR reads with MiXCR, one entry per CDR3 protein. The table lists around 300,000 distinct CDR3 sequences, approximately 15% of them singletons. The sample comprised blood. These receptors were obtained from a woman between 40 and 55 years old with Graves' hyperthyroidism. CDR3s include the opening cysteine and the closing phenylalanine or tryptophan. A D gene is named only where the DNA matches it firmly. Part of the rows lack a size; the others show once, few, many or a class for expanded clones.

15 | TRBJ2-5 | many | TRBV7-9 | - | TGTGCCAGCAGCTTAGCTTGGGGCAGCGCAGAGACCCAGTACTTC | CASSLAWGSAETQYF
14 | TRBJ1-5 | many | TRBV10-3 | - | TGTGCCATCAGTGCGAACGGGAAACATCAGCCCCAGCATTTT | CAISANGKHQPQHF
17 | TRBJ2-7 | many | TRBV5-6 | TRBD2 | TGTGCCAGCAGCACCGGACTAGCGGGAGAAAGGGTTCGCGAGCAGTACTTC | CASSTGLAGERVREQYF
14 | TRBJ2-5 | many | TRBV29-1 | TRBD1 | TGCAGCGTTCTGCGGACAGGGCGGGGAGAGACCCAGTACTTC | CSVLRTGRGETQYF
10 | TRBJ1-2 | many | TRBV29-1 | TRBD1 | TGCAGCGTAACAGGGGAAGGCTACACCTTC | CSVTGEGYTF
14 | TRBJ1-2 | many | TRBV27 | TRBD1 | TGTGCCAGCAAGAGACAGGGGGCAGTTTATGGCTACACCTTC | CASKRQGAVYGYTF
16 | TRBJ2-6 | many | TRBV28 | - | TGTGCCACCGACGCCCAACGGGTCTCTGGGGCCAACGTCCTGACTTTC | CATDAQRVSGANVLTF
13 | TRBJ2-5 | few | TRBV5-4 | - | TGTGCCAGCAGCCGAACAGGGTTTGAGACCCAGTACTTC | CASSRTGFETQYF
17 | TRBJ2-1 | once | TRBV11-3 | TRBD2 | TGTGCCAGCAGCCCGCGACTAGCGGGAGTTGGGGACAATGAGCAGTTCTTC | CASSPRLAGVGDNEQFF
14 | TRBJ2-3 | many | TRBV24-1 | - | TGTGCCACCAGTGATCCCGGGATAGGAGATACGCAGTATTTT | CATSDPGIGDTQYF
15 | TRBJ1-1 | few | TRBV19 | - | TGTGCCAGTAGTGATAGTGTGGGGGGCTACACTGAAGCTTTCTTT | CASSDSVGGYTEAFF
15 | TRBJ2-1 | - | TRBV7-6 | TRBD2 | TGTGCCAACAGCTTAGCGGGACCGATCTACAATGAGCAGTTCTTC | CANSLAGPIYNEQFF
14 | TRBJ2-5 | many | TRBV7-2 | TRBD2 | TGTGCCAGCAGCTTAGGGAGCGGGAGTGAGACCCAGTACTTC | CASSLGSGSETQYF
16 | TRBJ1-2 | many | TRBV7-2 | - | TGTGCCAGCAGCTTAGGTACAGGAATGAGGCTCTATGGCTACACCTTC | CASSLGTGMRLYGYTF
15 | TRBJ2-1 | many | TRBV2 | TRBD2 | TGTGCCAGCAGTGAACTAGCGGACTCCTACAATGAGCAGTTCTTC | CASSELADSYNEQFF
13 | TRBJ1-1 | - | TRBV6-2/TRBV6-3 | - | TGTGCCAGCAGTTCCATCGAAGGCGCCAAAGCTTTCTTT | CASSSIEGAKAFF
15 | TRBJ2-7 | few | TRBV7-2 | - | TGTGCCAGCAGCTTGGGGTTGGGTCATTCCTACGAGCACTACTTC | CASSLGLGHSYEHYF
14 | TRBJ2-7 | many | TRBV27 | - | TGTGCCAGCAGTAGGCGGGTCGAAACCTACGAGCAGTACTTC | CASSRRVETYEQYF
17 | TRBJ1-5 | many | TRBV20-1 | - | TGCAGTGCTACCCTAAGGGACCGCAGCAACGGCAATCAGCCCCAGCATTTT | CSATLRDRSNGNQPQHF
16 | TRBJ2-3 | few | TRBV3-1 | TRBD1 | TGTGCCAGCAGCCTTCACGGGACAGGACGCACAGATACGCAGTATTTT | CASSLHGTGRTDTQYF
14 | TRBJ2-7 | many | TRBV7-8 | - | TGTGCCAGCAGCTTAGTTCGCGGGCCCTACGAGCAGTACTTC | CASSLVRGPYEQYF
16 | TRBJ2-2 | few | TRBV20-1 | - | TGCAGTGCTAGAGATGATAGGAGTCGCAGCACCGGGGAGCTGTTTTTT | CSARDDRSRSTGELFF
14 | TRBJ1-5 | many | TRBV2 | TRBD1 | TGTGCCAGCAGTTGGGACAGGCGCAATCAGCCCCAGCATTTT | CASSWDRRNQPQHF